This TCR beta chain comes out of a study of blood T cell repertoires in COVID-19. At the level of the study: Material from acute and convalescent COVID-19 was sourced from the United States, Italy and Spain. PBMCs, B-cell-depleted T cells, or T cells provided the cDNA or gDNA that made up the material.

The CDR3 spans 14 residues. Looked up from germline, CDR1 is DFQATT and CDR2 is SNEGSKA (reference sequence). J was trimmed by 9 bases and V by 3 bases; bases with no gene match: 6. In the original processing: How many nucleated cells were present was estimated from reference gene primer amplification. Using immunoSEQ multiplex PCR, the repertoire was profiled, and TCRdb retains in-frame clones only, with some absent. The D gene and trimming were derived from the DNA, and the V and J assignments and clone size from that table. Among about 310,000 clones listed, more than 70% were seen once. V and J are TRBV20-1 and TRBJ1-6, with TRBD1 identical over 9 bases. Sequenced material: peripheral blood. The receptor was isolated from a woman between 50 and 59 years old who had recovered from COVID-19. The CDR3: CSASPGQGTSPLHF. The CDR3 DNA reads as TGCAGTGCTAGTCCGGGACAGGGAACTTCACCCCTCCACTTT.